The present TCR beta chain was sequenced within a study of blood T cell repertoires in COVID-19. Across the whole study: Whether acute or convalescent, the COVID-19 samples came from the United States, Italy and Spain.

Authors' data handling: Counts of nucleated cells, estimated from reference gene primer amplification, were obtained. The data were produced by immunoSEQ multiplex PCR, yet TCRdb's version contains in-frame clones alone and is incomplete. That table supplies the V and J calls and clone size; D and trimming were determined from the DNA. Found here are fewer than 250,000 clones, 82% of them singletons; the top ten hold approximately 4.5%. V was pared by 0 bases and J by 6 bases, with 8 bases of the junction left unmatched. The CDR3 length is 16 residues. Germline V gene sequence: CDR1 SGDLS, CDR2 YYNGEE.

The source material was peripheral blood. The clonotype comes from a woman in her seventies with acute or convalescent COVID-19. The V and J genes are TRBV9 and TRBJ2-7; 11 nucleotides match TRBD1. CDR3 nucleotide sequence: TGTGCCAGCAGCGTAGATGGGACAGGGGGTTTCGGCGAGCAGTACTTC. It translates to CASSVDGTGGFGEQYF.